This paragraph reports one T cell receptor beta chain. This record belongs to a study of CD8 T cells in Susac syndrome. The ends lost 1 base at V and 0 bases at J; junction bases unmatched: 8. The CDR3 has 17 residues. CDR1 and CDR2 (germline): MNHEY, SMNVEV (reference sequence). After extraction with the RNeasy kit, 0.5 to 1 ug of the RNA was reverse transcribed using random hexamers. TCRdb recomputed calls from the immunoSEQ multiplex PCR reads with MiXCR, one row per CDR3 protein. The table lists fewer than 200,000 distinct CDR3 sequences, 90% to 95% of them singletons. Sequences were obtained from CD4+ T cells from PBMCs. The clonotype originates from a human donor in good health. The chain links TRBV27 to TRBJ2-5, with 7 bases lining up with TRBD1. The CDR3 is CASSLWATGPNQETQYF. The CDR3 bases are TGTGCCAGCAGTTTATGGGCGACAGGGCCCAACCAAGAGACCCAGTACTTC.